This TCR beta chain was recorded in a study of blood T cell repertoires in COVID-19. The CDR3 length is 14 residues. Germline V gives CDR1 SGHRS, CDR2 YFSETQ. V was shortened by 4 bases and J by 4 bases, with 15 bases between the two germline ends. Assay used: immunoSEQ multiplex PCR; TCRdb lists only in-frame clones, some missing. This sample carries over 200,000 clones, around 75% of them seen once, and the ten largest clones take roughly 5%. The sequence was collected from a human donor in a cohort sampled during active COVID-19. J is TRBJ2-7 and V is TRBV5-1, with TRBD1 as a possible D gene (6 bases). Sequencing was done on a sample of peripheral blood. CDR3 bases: TGCGCCAGCAGCCTGTCTGACAGGAGTTACGAGCAGTACTTC. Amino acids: CASSLSDRSYEQYF.